The entry below describes one T cell receptor beta chain. Clones were read by immunoSEQ multiplex PCR, and TCRdb kept only the in-frame ones, dropping some. The sample consists of about 680,000 clones, 70% to 90% of them appearing once. This entry belongs to a study of Ad26.COV2.S vaccination and SARS-CoV-2 variants. Noted treatment: about 20 received Ad26.COV2.S at low or high dose, single or two shots; 5 received placebo; per-sample allocation not given. Samples came from day 63 after the first vaccine or placebo injection. Material: peripheral blood, obtained in a trial of Ad26.COV2.S vaccine versus placebo. This sequence was found in a person aged 18-65 years who received the Ad26.COV2.S COVID-19 vaccine or a placebo.

The CDR3 nucleotides are TGCAGCGTAGGGGACAGTCGTGAGCTGTTTTTT. Its translation: CSVGDSRELFF. The chain recombines TRBV29-1 with TRBJ2-2; 7 positions match TRBD1. The CDR3 is 11 residues long. The germline V gene encodes CDR1 SQVTM and CDR2 ANQGSEA. Trimming at V came to 6 bases and at J to 11 bases, leaving 6 bases not matched to a gene.